Described below is a single T cell receptor beta chain sequence and its context. TCRdb recomputed calls from the RT-PCR reads with MiXCR, one row per CDR3 protein. The sample lists more than 600,000 distinct CDR3 sequences; 11% to 15% were seen once. The CDR3 covers 15 residues. Trimming removed 6 bases at V and 0 bases at J, with 15 bases between. Germline CDR1 reads MDHEN; CDR2 reads SYDVKM. The receptor comes from a female donor in good health, serving as a healthy control. The chain carries TRBV28 and TRBJ2-7; perhaps TRBD1 as D (6 bases). What was sequenced was memory CD4+ T cells from blood. The CDR3 bases are TGTGCCAGCAGCTTGAGGGGGACAATCTCCTACGAGCAGTACTTC. Translation gives CASSLRGTISYEQYF.